These 28 T cell receptor beta chains share one sample of origin, sequenced in a study of T cell responses to AZD1222 COVID-19 vaccine. The data were produced by immunoSEQ multiplex PCR, yet TCRdb's version contains in-frame clones alone and is incomplete. This sample yields 170,000 or so clones, of which 90% are seen a single time; more than 1.3% belongs to the top ten. Sequencing used peripheral blood, obtained on day 0 of AZD1222 vaccination. The receptor source for this set is an adult in good health.

This sequence joins TRBV19 and TRBJ2-1; D is perhaps TRBD1 (5 bases). The V and J ends lost 7 bases and 1 base respectively, with 14 bases between them. The germline CDR1 and CDR2 sequences are LNHDA and SQIVND (reference sequence). The CDR3 runs to 15 residues. CDR3 loop: CASTSKQGSYNEQFF. In DNA, the CDR3 is TGTGCCAGTACCTCTAAGCAGGGATCCTACAATGAGCAGTTCTTC.

The CDR3 region is CASSPTGKSQPQHF. Written as DNA, the CDR3 is TGTGCCAGCAGCCCGACAGGGAAGAGTCAGCCCCAGCATTTT. The chain employs TRBV7-6 and TRBJ1-5; 7 bases align to TRBD1. V lost 5 bases and J lost 6; bases outside the gene matches: 7. In germline, CDR1 is SGHVS, CDR2 FNYEAQ. The CDR3 totals 14 residues.

Concerning this clone itself: Other DNA sequences in this sample translate to the same CDR3. The chain couples TRBV7-2 to TRBJ2-1; TRBD2 agrees at 10 bases. Trimming removed 0 bases from V and 4 bases from J; junction bases left unmatched: 0. Germline lookup yields CDR1 SGHTA and CDR2 FQGNSA. There are 15 residues in the CDR3. CDR3 loop: CASSLATSGYNEQFF. The DNA of the CDR3 is TGTGCCAGCAGCTTAGCGACTAGCGGGTACAATGAGCAGTTCTTC. The full variable domain, in which reference TRBV7-2 and TRBJ2-1 provide the parts outside the CDR3, is GAGVSQSPSNKVTEKGKDVELRCDPISGHTALYWYRQSLGQGLEFLIYFQGNSAPDKSGLPSDRFSAERTGGSVSTLTIQRTQQEDSAVYLCASSLATSGYNEQFFGPGTRLTVL.

The chain employs TRBV19 and TRBJ1-5; 8 nucleotides line up with TRBD1. V lost 4 bases to trimming and J lost 10 bases; unmatched junction nucleotides: 9. CDR1 is LNHDA and CDR2 is SQIVND in the germline V gene (reference sequence). This CDR3 comprises 14 residues. The CDR3 region is CASSRQGISEPQHF. The DNA of the CDR3 is TGTGCCAGTAGTAGACAGGGGATATCAGAACCCCAGCATTTT. Complete variable domain (other parts from reference TRBV19 and TRBJ1-5): DGGITQSPKYLFRKEGQNVTLSCEQNLNHDAMYWYRQDPGQGLRLIYYSQIVNDFQKGDIAEGYSVSREKKESFPLTVTSAQKNPTAFYLCASSRQGISEPQHFGDGTRLSIL.

The chain is built from TRBV9 and TRBJ1-4; a possible D gene is TRBD1 (6 bases). Germline V gene lookup returns CDR1 SGDLS and CDR2 YYNGEE. V lost 3 bases and J lost 8, with 14 bases in between. CDR3 length: 14 amino acids. The CDR3 sequence: CASSARGTAEKLFF. The DNA of the CDR3 is TGTGCCAGCAGCGCCAGGGGAACGGCAGAAAAACTGTTTTTT.

The V and J genes are TRBV18 and TRBJ2-3; D not resolved. The CDR3 runs to 15 residues. Trimming removed 5 bases at V and 0 bases at J, with 12 bases between. Germline V gives CDR1 KGHSH, CDR2 LQKENI. This CDR3 is CASSIRAASTDTQYF. CDR3 coding DNA: TGTGCCAGCTCAATAAGAGCCGCTAGCACAGATACGCAGTATTTT.

Written as DNA, the CDR3 is TGTGCCAGCAGCGCCCTCGGACTAGCGGACCAAGAGACCCAGTACTTC. Amino acid sequence: CASSALGLADQETQYF. The chain couples TRBV9 to TRBJ2-5, with 10 nucleotides matching TRBD2. This CDR3 region has 16 residues. From germline, CDR1 is SGDLS and CDR2 YYNGEE. V dropped 3 bases and J dropped 0; count of bases not matched to a gene: 5.

This clone appeared a single time. This chain uses TRBV21-1 with TRBJ2-4; no DNA check was done on the table's D call, TRBD1. TRBV21-1 is termed a pseudogene. This CDR3 contains 18 residues. The CDR3 region is CASSTTLTAGPLGSIQYF. The CDR3 DNA reads TGTGCCAGCAGCACAACTTTAACCGCAGGGCCTTTGGGTAGCATTCAGTACTTC.

The chain combines TRBV13 with TRBJ1-1; possibly TRBD1 for D (5 bases). Trimming removed 5 bases at V and 3 bases at J, with 7 bases between. Germline V gene lookup returns CDR1 PRHDT and CDR2 FYEKMQ (reference sequence). The CDR3 length is 12 residues. The CDR3 here is CASSGGDTEAFF. The CDR3 coding sequence is TGTGCCAGCAGCGGGGGGGACACTGAAGCTTTCTTT.

This chain joins TRBV19 and TRBJ1-1; 8 bases align to TRBD1. The V gene end was trimmed by 3 bases and the J gene end by 1 base; junction bases not matched to a gene: 7. The CDR3 is 16 amino acids. The germline V gene has CDR1 LNHDA and CDR2 SQIVND (reference sequence). The CDR3 DNA reads as TGTGCCAGTAGTATCCCGGGACAGGAAAGGAACACTGAAGCTTTCTTT. Its protein is CASSIPGQERNTEAFF.

The chain uses TRBV7-8 and TRBJ1-5; maybe TRBD1 (5 bases). CDR3 size: 13 residues. Germline CDR1 is SGHVS and CDR2 is FQNEAQ. V dropped 4 bases and J dropped 9 bases, with 13 bases sitting between them. The CDR3 loop reads CASSYGGKGPQHF. CDR3 DNA sequence: TGTGCCAGCAGCTACGGGGGTAAGGGGCCCCAGCATTTT. Full variable domain (remainder filled in from reference TRBV7-8 and TRBJ1-5): GAGVSQSPRYKVAKRGQDVALRCDPISGHVSLFWYQQALGQGPEFLTYFQNEAQLDKSGLPSDRFFAERPEGSVSTLKIQRTQQEDSAVYLCASSYGGKGPQHFGDGTRLSIL.

The chain couples TRBV3-1 (or the pseudogene TRBV3-2) to TRBJ1-5; 8 bases are a match to TRBD1. The CDR3 loop spans 14 amino acids. CDR1 LGHDT and CDR2 YNNKEL come from the germline V gene (reference sequence). V was pared by 3 bases and J by 5 bases, with 3 bases of the junction left unmatched. CDR3 sequence: CASSQGQEDQPQHF. The CDR3 nucleotides read TGTGCCAGCAGCCAGGGACAGGAGGATCAGCCCCAGCATTTT.

This clone was observed many times. The chain has TRBV5-1 and TRBJ1-4; 8 bases agree with TRBD1. The CDR3 covers 14 residues. V was clipped by 4 bases and J by 5 bases; unmatched bases: 4. Germline CDR1 is SGHRS and CDR2 is YFSETQ. CDR3 coding DNA: TGCGCCAGCAGCGAGACAGGGGCCAATGAAAAACTGTTTTTT. Translating it yields CASSETGANEKLFF.

This clone came up once. The chain combines TRBV6-1 with TRBJ2-1; TRBD1 aligns across 9 bases. This CDR3 is 15 amino acids long. Trimming took 3 bases from V and 4 from J; bases not matched to a gene: 4. Germline V gives CDR1 MNHNS, CDR2 SASEGT. The CDR3 is CASSDRDRAYNEQFF. Here the CDR3 DNA reads TGTGCCAGCAGTGACCGGGACAGGGCTTACAATGAGCAGTTCTTC.

The chain recombines TRBV24-1 with TRBJ2-1; TRBD1 matches 7 bases. Germline CDR1 KGHDR, CDR2 SFDVKD. With V trimmed by 4 bases and J by 1 base, 15 bases remained unmatched. The CDR3 sequence is 19 residues long. The chain's CDR3 is CATSDHLTGLLPSYNEQFF. The CDR3 DNA is TGTGCCACCAGTGACCACCTGACAGGGCTACTACCTTCCTACAATGAGCAGTTCTTC.

Only one count was recorded for this clone. The J gene is TRBJ1-1, the V gene TRBV29-1; 7 positions agree with TRBD1. This CDR3 is 13 amino acids long. Trimming cost V 5 bases and J 1 base; bases outside gene matches: 4. Germline loops: CDR1 SQVTM, CDR2 ANQGSEA. The CDR3 region is CSVLGQPNTEAFF. CDR3 coding DNA: TGCAGCGTTCTGGGACAGCCGAACACTGAAGCTTTCTTT.

This clone has a handful of counts. The rearrangement joins TRBV7-9 to TRBJ1-2; TRBD1 is a possible D gene (6 bases). Germline-derived CDR1 and CDR2 are SEHNR and FQNEAQ (reference sequence). Trimming pared 1 base from V and 4 bases from J, leaving 16 bases between. This CDR3 has 16 residues. The CDR3 loop reads CASSLGQTGRGYGYTF. CDR3 DNA sequence: TGTGCCAGCAGCTTAGGCCAAACAGGGCGGGGCTATGGCTACACCTTC.

A single count supports this clone. V and J are TRBV10-3 and TRBJ1-5, with 7 bases lining up with TRBD1. CDR3 length: 14 amino acids. Germline V CDR1 and CDR2: ENHRY, SYGVKD. The junction had 6 bases not matched to a gene; V was cut back by 5 bases and J by 5 bases. This chain's CDR3 is CAISPDREDQPQHF. Here the CDR3 DNA reads TGTGCCATCAGTCCTGACAGGGAAGATCAGCCCCAGCATTTT.

There are a few counts of this clone. V usage is TRBV4-1 and J usage is TRBJ2-7, with D perhaps matching TRBD1 or TRBD2 (5 bases each). V was cut by 0 bases and J by 2 bases, with 5 bases left in between. CDR1 is MGHRA and CDR2 is YSYEKL in the germline V gene. This CDR3 has 13 residues. In nucleotides, the CDR3 is TGCGCCAGCAGCCAAGAGGGGGCCTACGAGCAGTACTTC. Protein sequence: CASSQEGAYEQYF.

The chain couples TRBV5-5 to TRBJ1-1; D uncertain. This CDR3 comprises 13 residues. Germline V CDR1 and CDR2: SGHKS, YYEKEE (reference sequence). Trimming took off 3 bases at V and 4 bases at J, with 10 bases between the two ends. CDR3 sequence reads: CASSSSRPTEAFF. In nucleotides, the CDR3 is TGTGCCAGCAGCTCCAGTAGACCCACTGAAGCTTTCTTT. Complete variable domain (other parts from reference TRBV5-5 and TRBJ1-1): DAGVTQSPTHLIKTRGQQVTLRCSPISGHKSVSWYQQVLGQGPQFIFQYYEKEERGRGNFPDRFSARQFPNYSSELNVNALLLGDSALYLCASSSSRPTEAFFGQGTRLTVV.

J is TRBJ2-7 and V is TRBV13, with D possibly being TRBD1 or TRBD2 (6 bases each). The CDR3 is 14 amino acids. Germline loops: CDR1 PRHDT, CDR2 FYEKMQ (reference sequence). V lost 2 bases and J lost 4, with 12 bases in between. The CDR3 sequence: CASSLMGGQYEQYF. DNA for the CDR3: TGTGCCAGCAGCTTAATGGGGGGCCAGTACGAGCAGTACTTC.

This chain links TRBV6-5 with TRBJ1-6, with 9 bases identical to TRBD1. The V and J ends lost 7 bases and 10 bases, in that order; junction bases with no gene match: 8. Germline V CDR1 and CDR2: MNHEY, SVGAGI. The CDR3 has 14 amino acids. CDR3 residues: CASNNRGRNSPLHF. CDR3 coding DNA: TGTGCCAGCAATAACAGGGGGCGAAACTCACCCCTCCACTTT.

This clone is a singleton in its sample. This chain connects TRBV5-1 to TRBJ2-5; D is ambiguous. This CDR3 is built from 14 residues. V was shortened by 2 bases and J by 5 bases, with 13 bases between the two germline ends. CDR1 and CDR2 (germline): SGHRS, YFSETQ. This CDR3 reads CASSFGSPMETQYF. CDR3 in DNA: TGCGCCAGCAGCTTCGGCTCACCGATGGAGACCCAGTACTTC. The full variable domain, with the rest looked up from reference TRBV5-1 and TRBJ2-5, is KAGVTQTPRYLIKTRGQQVTLSCSPISGHRSVSWYQQTPGQGLQFLFEYFSETQRNKGNFPGRFSGRQFSNSRSEMNVSTLELGDSALYLCASSFGSPMETQYFGPGTRLLVL.

The rearrangement uses TRBV6-5 and TRBJ1-5, with D possibly TRBD1 on 5 matching bases. CDR1 is MNHEY and CDR2 is SVGAGI in the germline V gene. V was pared by 6 bases and J by 1 base, with 7 bases between. The CDR3 sequence is 13 residues long. This CDR3 is CASRKGSNQPQHF. The CDR3 DNA sequence: TGTGCCAGCAGAAAGGGGAGCAATCAGCCCCAGCATTTT.

The rearrangement joins TRBV5-1 to TRBJ2-2; 9 nucleotides line up with TRBD1. The CDR3 is made up of 15 amino acids. V was clipped by 5 bases and J by 5 bases; unmatched bases: 7. CDR1 and CDR2 (germline): SGHRS, YFSETQ. CDR3 protein: CASREGQGRTGELFF. The CDR3 nucleotides read TGCGCCAGCAGAGAGGGACAGGGCAGAACCGGGGAGCTGTTTTTT.

The V call is TRBV5-1, the J call TRBJ1-1, with D possibly being TRBD1 (6 bases). This CDR3 contains 13 residues. The V gene lost 4 bases and the J gene lost 4 bases, with 11 bases spanning the gap. The germline V gene encodes CDR1 SGHRS and CDR2 YFSETQ. DNA of the CDR3: TGCGCCAGCAGCAGCGGACAGATCACTGAAGCTTTCTTT. It yields the protein CASSSGQITEAFF.

This clone was detected only once. The chain is built from TRBV28 and TRBJ1-1; D remains unclear. The CDR3 sequence is 14 residues long. Between the trimmed V and J ends, which lost 3 bases and 1 base, there was a span of 9 bases. CDR1 MDHEN and CDR2 SYDVKM come from the germline V gene. The CDR3 spells CASSFSAGNTEAFF. The DNA of the CDR3 is TGTGCCAGCAGTTTTTCTGCAGGGAACACTGAAGCTTTCTTT.

V gene TRBV7-9 combines with J gene TRBJ1-6; TRBD1 aligns across 8 bases. Trimming at V came to 4 bases and at J to 11 bases, leaving 10 bases not matched to a gene. The CDR3 covers 15 residues. Germline V gives CDR1 SEHNR, CDR2 FQNEAQ (reference sequence). The CDR3 spells CASSSAGQAWTPLHF. The DNA of the CDR3 is TGTGCCAGCAGCTCCGCGGGACAGGCCTGGACACCCCTCCACTTT. The full variable domain, in which reference TRBV7-9 and TRBJ1-6 provide the parts outside the CDR3, is DTGVSQNPRHKITKRGQNVTFRCDPISEHNRLYWYRQTLGQGPEFLTYFQNEAQLEKSRLLSDRFSAERPKGSFSTLEIQRTEQGDSAMYLCASSSAGQAWTPLHFGNGTRLTVT.